These 14 T cell receptor beta chains came from one sample sequenced in a study of human versus mouse CDR3 diversity and MHC coevolution. This table comes from immunoSEQ multiplex PCR, and its TCRdb copy is limited to in-frame clones, with some not included. The sample shows fewer than 100,000 clones, about 94% of them seen only once. The specimen sequenced was naive CD4+ T cells from blood. Subset in this sample: CD45RO-negative CD62L-positive naive CD4 T cells. These receptors were obtained from a person aged 25 to 75 in good health.

The gene calls are TRBV5-6 and TRBJ2-3; no definite D call. Germline CDR1 reads SGHDT; CDR2 reads YYEEEE. This CDR3 contains 13 residues. Trimming took off 2 bases at V and 0 bases at J, with 4 bases between the two ends. This chain's CDR3 is CASSFASTDTQYF. In DNA, the CDR3 is TGTGCCAGCAGCTTTGCGAGCACAGATACGCAGTATTTT. Supplemented by reference TRBV5-6 and TRBJ2-3, the full variable domain reads DAGVTQSPTHLIKTRGQQVTLRCSPKSGHDTVSWYQQALGQGPQFIFQYYEEEERQRGNFPDRFSGHQFPNYSSELNVNALLLGDSALYLCASSFASTDTQYFGPGTRLTVL.

For the CDR3, the DNA is TGTGCCAGCAGCCTCTACGACAGGGTCGGGCAAGAGACCCAGTACTTC. This gives the protein CASSLYDRVGQETQYF. This sequence joins TRBV11-2 and TRBJ2-5; 7 bases line up with TRBD1. Germline-derived CDR1 and CDR2 are SGHAT and FQNNGV. There are 16 residues in the CDR3. The J segment lost 2 bases and the V segment lost 5 bases, leaving 11 bases of the junction unmatched.

This clone was picked up one time. The rearrangement uses TRBV11-1 and TRBJ2-7; a weak D match, TRBD1 (5 bases). The CDR3 loop spans 14 amino acids. The germline gives CDR1 SGHAT, CDR2 FQDESV (reference sequence). V was pared by 5 bases and J by 0 bases, with 11 bases between. CDR3 coding DNA: TGTGCCAGCAGCCTATTGACAGCCTCCTACGAGCAGTACTTC. Translating it yields CASSLLTASYEQYF.

This chain connects TRBV6-5 to TRBJ2-7; 7 bases agree with TRBD1. Germline values: CDR1 MNHEY, CDR2 SVGAGI. This CDR3 region has 13 residues. V trimming: 6 bases; J trimming: 2 bases; junction bases outside the gene matches: 4. The CDR3 spells CASRRTGPYEQYF. CDR3 nucleotides: TGTGCCAGCAGGAGGACAGGACCCTACGAGCAGTACTTC.

The rearrangement uses TRBV9 and TRBJ2-1; TRBD1 matches 9 bases. Trimming took 4 bases from V and 8 from J; bases not matched to a gene: 10. The CDR3 covers 15 residues. Looked up from germline, CDR1 is SGDLS and CDR2 is YYNGEE. The CDR3 DNA reads as TGTGCCAGCAGCTTCCAATGGGACAGGGCGTATGAGCAGTTCTTC. This encodes CASSFQWDRAYEQFF. Full variable domain (rest looked up from reference TRBV9 and TRBJ2-1): DSGVTQTPKHLITATGQRVTLRCSPRSGDLSVYWYQQSLDQGLQFLIQYYNGEERAKGNILERFSAQQFPDLHSELNLSSLELGDSALYFCASSFQWDRAYEQFFGPGTRLTVL.

The J gene is TRBJ2-2, the V gene TRBV18; 12 bases fit TRBD1. The CDR3 covers 16 residues. J lost 7 bases, V lost 0 bases, and 3 bases had no gene match. The germline V gene has CDR1 KGHSH and CDR2 LQKENI. This CDR3 is CASSPPGQGANGELFF. Written as DNA, the CDR3 is TGTGCCAGCTCACCACCGGGACAGGGGGCTAACGGGGAGCTGTTTTTT.

The CDR3 coding sequence is TGTGCCAGCAGCCGGGGGGGACAGAGCCTTTTGCTGAATTCACCCCTCCACTTT. This sequence encodes CASSRGGQSLLLNSPLHF. The V and J genes are TRBV5-6 and TRBJ1-6, with 7 nucleotides matching TRBD1. The CDR3 is made up of 18 amino acids. Unmatched junction bases numbered 17, after V lost 4 bases and J lost 7 bases. From germline, CDR1 is SGHDT and CDR2 YYEEEE. Drawing the rest from reference TRBV5-6 and TRBJ1-6, the complete variable domain is DAGVTQSPTHLIKTRGQQVTLRCSPKSGHDTVSWYQQALGQGPQFIFQYYEEEERQRGNFPDRFSGHQFPNYSSELNVNALLLGDSALYLCASSRGGQSLLLNSPLHFGNGTRLTVT.

This sequence joins TRBV6-4 and TRBJ2-5; 8 nucleotides line up with TRBD2. The DNA end lines up better with TRBJ2-7; the J call may be wrong. The CDR3 contains 15 residues. CDR1 and CDR2 (germline): MRHNA, SNTAGT. The CDR3 DNA reads TGTGCCAGCAGTGTTCAAGCGGGAGCCAACTACGAGCAGTACTTC. Protein product: CASSVQAGANYEQYF.

This chain uses TRBV7-2 with TRBJ2-5; D might be TRBD2 (5 bases). CDR1 and CDR2 (germline): SGHTA, FQGNSA. With 1 base removed from V and 14 bases from J, the gap between germline ends came to 14 bases. This CDR3 is 12 amino acids long. CDR3 nucleotides: TGTGCCAGCAGCTTAGGAGCTAGCAGAGTTTACTTC. Its translation: CASSLGASRVYF.

The J gene is TRBJ1-6, the V gene TRBV6-1; TRBD1 might be the D (5 bases). The CDR3 has 15 residues. CDR1 and CDR2 from the germline V gene are MNHNS and SASEGT. Trimming shortened V by 4 bases and J by 11 bases, and 18 bases separated the two germline ends. CDR3 nucleotide sequence: TGTGCCAGCAGTGTTGGCAGGGCGCGCGAGACACCCCTCCACTTT. Translating gives CASSVGRARETPLHF.

The rearrangement uses TRBV10-1 and TRBJ1-6; D uncertain. V was clipped by 3 bases and J by 0 bases, with 21 bases between them. CDR1 is WNHNN and CDR2 is SYGVQD in the germline V gene (reference sequence). CDR3 length: 20 residues. The CDR3 reads CASSDRLRDGQISYNSPLHF. DNA of the CDR3: TGCGCCAGCAGTGACAGGCTCAGAGATGGGCAGATCTCCTATAATTCACCCCTCCACTTT.

CDR3 loop: CASSVGGDRAGQYF. The CDR3 DNA follows: TGTGCCAGCAGCGTAGGGGGGGACAGGGCCGGGCAGTACTTC. The chain employs TRBV9 and TRBJ2-7; 9 bases map to TRBD1. The germline V gene encodes CDR1 SGDLS and CDR2 YYNGEE. V trimming: 0 bases; J trimming: 9 bases; junction bases outside the gene matches: 7. The length of the CDR3 is 14 residues.

The chain couples TRBV11-3 to TRBJ2-7, with 9 bases matching TRBD1. After removal of 5 bases from V and 7 bases from J, the junction contained 6 bases not matched to a gene. Germline values: CDR1 SGHNT, CDR2 YENEEA. This CDR3 contains 13 residues. CDR3 bases: TGTGCCAGCAGCCGAGGGACAGGGTTAGAGCAGTACTTC. Protein sequence: CASSRGTGLEQYF.

The V call is TRBV27, the J call TRBJ2-1, with TRBD2 matching 7 bases. This CDR3 has 12 amino acids. The V gene's germline CDR1 is MNHEY and CDR2 SMNVEV (reference sequence). V dropped 6 bases and J dropped 7; count of bases not matched to a gene: 3. The CDR3 nucleotides read TGTGCCAGCAGCGCCGGGAGGAATGAGCAGTTCTTC. This translates into CASSAGRNEQFF.